This T cell receptor (beta chain) was recovered during a study of circulating and synovial CD4+ cells in juvenile arthritis. Notes on the study in general: These blood cells shared more CDR3 sequences with synovium than bulk blood. CPL versus bulk CD4 samples: T cell genome counts differed by at least an order of magnitude. Some such blood samples were as oligoclonal as synovium. Shared-clonotype fractions with synovium likely underestimate full repertoire overlap.

Libraries were prepared by immunoSEQ multiplex PCR; TCRdb keeps only in-frame clonotypes and omits some of them. The data show 30,000 to 40,000 clones, roughly 96% seen once. Germline lookup yields CDR1 DFQATT and CDR2 SNEGSKA (reference sequence). V was trimmed by 4 bases and J by 1 base, leaving 4 bases between them. The length of the CDR3 is 11 residues. A word on this clone: As yet, its antigen is unknown.

The origin of this receptor is a human donor with juvenile idiopathic arthritis. V gene TRBV20-1 combines with J gene TRBJ2-5; unclear D gene. Sequencing input: CD4+ T cells from blood. CDR3 in DNA: TGCAGTGCTACCTTCCAAGAGACCCAGTACTTC. Protein product: CSATFQETQYF.